This TCR beta chain emerged from a study of blood T cells in healthy people across ages. V lost 0 bases and J 1 base, leaving 10 bases between the germline ends. The CDR3 contains 15 residues. CDR1 LGHNA and CDR2 YSLEER come from the germline V gene. Study results and limitations: Without sorted subsets, naive and antigen-experienced compartments could not be conclusively compared.

A second PCR of 7 to 11 cycles used a sample-barcoded 5' primer and a J-beta primer mix. One entry per CDR3 protein results from TCRdb running MiXCR on the 5' RACE reads. This table has about 800,000 distinct CDR3 sequences, 25% appearing once. In the case of this clonotype: Its antigen is not known.

These data also featured in a second study, about T cells of mothers and their children. That paper adds: Over 8.5 million reads per mother and some 3 million per child were obtained.

This receptor was obtained from a boy aged 5 to 17 in good health. V is TRBV4-3 and J is TRBJ2-7; D is possibly TRBD1 (6 bases). The sample was blood. CDR3 DNA: TGCGCCAGCAGCCAAGAACAGGGTACGTCCTACGAGCAGTACTTC. Amino acid sequence: CASSQEQGTSYEQYF.